This T cell receptor beta chain was recovered during a study of radiotherapy plus CTLA-4 blockade in lung cancer (dated by TCRdb to 2016 to 2018). In the study overall: Objective responses occurred in 18% of enrolled patients, and 30% to 35% achieved disease control. Study-level results and caveats: Increased serum interferon-beta after radiation, together with early dynamic changes in blood T cell clones, were reported to be the strongest predictors of response. TCR clones derived from tumors expanded in peripheral blood after treatment with radiotherapy and ipilimumab.

In this study, focal radiation therapy paired with CTLA-4 blockade (ipilimumab) was tested in patients who had chemo-refractory metastatic non-small-cell lung cancer. Points on this clone: This receptor's antigen is unknown. No base quality values were provided; no much bigger clone lies one nucleotide off.

A distance of 8 bases separates the germline ends of V and J, which lose 0 bases and 1 base respectively. CDR3 length: 15 amino acids, cysteine to phenylalanine. Just CDR3 DNA is preserved here, 45 bases in frame from base 1. CDR1 and CDR2 are drawn from the germline V gene: ENHRY, SYGVKD. The protocol used for the library was the immunoSEQ multiplex PCR assay. This immuneACCESS table, as held by TCRdb, lists in-frame sequences with V and J called but not all clones. Of the missing ones, under half trace to an unresolved V gene in checked studies; the others have no known cause. This sample gives about 82,000 clones in total; about two thirds of them show up just once. Over 11% of the sample goes to the ten largest clones.

This clonotype was obtained from a human donor with non-small cell lung cancer that progressed on radiotherapy plus ipilimumab. The chain uses TRBV10-3 and TRBJ2-3, and possibly TRBD2, on 6 matching bases. The specimen was peripheral blood, collected from a patient treated with radiotherapy plus ipilimumab. For the CDR3, the sequence is CAISESGLGTDTQYF. At the DNA level, the sequence is TGTGCCATCAGTGAGTCGGGACTGGGCACAGATACGCAGTATTTT.